The 29 T cell receptor beta chains given below trace back to one sample, sequenced in a study of beta chain features in type 1 diabetes. Study outcomes and limitations: People with Type 1 diabetes carried modestly yet significantly shorter TCRB CDR3s in all four CD4+ subsets.

Isolated RNA was reverse transcribed in full, so expressed TCRB transcripts were sequenced. Profiled with immunoSEQ multiplex PCR; TCRdb holds only in-frame clones, not every one. The sample contains roughly 340,000 clones, about 13% of which appear only once. Antigens for these TCRs are unknown. Material: naive CD4+ T cells from blood. The receptors here all came from a young woman with type 1 diabetes.

The V call is TRBV7-6, the J call TRBJ1-1; a possible D gene is TRBD1 (6 bases). V gave up 5 bases and J gave up 1 base, with 14 bases separating them. The germline V gene has CDR1 SGHVS and CDR2 FNYEAQ. CDR3 length: 15 residues. CDR3 loop: CASSPGGHPNTEAFF. CDR3 bases: TGTGCCAGCAGCCCGGGGGGACATCCGAACACTGAAGCTTTCTTT.

In this sample, this clone turned up a few times. CDR3: CASSLRPRLADSTDTQYF. The CDR3 DNA is TGCGCCAGCAGCTTACGTCCCCGACTAGCGGATAGCACAGATACGCAGTATTTT. The V and J genes are TRBV5-1 and TRBJ2-3; 9 bases are a match to TRBD2. CDR1 and CDR2 (germline): SGHRS, YFSETQ. The CDR3 contains 18 residues. V shed 2 bases and J 0 bases; nucleotides not matched to a gene: 10.

This clone appeared a few times. The V call is TRBV9, the J call TRBJ2-1; maybe TRBD2 (5 bases). Trimming stripped 3 bases from V and 2 bases from J, with 6 bases between. Germline V gene sequence: CDR1 SGDLS, CDR2 YYNGEE. There are 13 residues in the CDR3. The CDR3 nucleotides read TGTGCCAGCAGCGGAGGGACCTACAATGAGCAGTTCTTC. Protein sequence: CASSGGTYNEQFF.

The gene calls are TRBV5-1 and TRBJ2-2; TRBD1 matches at 7 bases. The J segment lost 1 base and the V segment lost 6 bases, leaving 0 bases of the junction unmatched. Germline V gene lookup returns CDR1 SGHRS and CDR2 YFSETQ. The CDR3 runs 13 residues. The CDR3 region is CASNRGNTGELFF. The CDR3 nucleotides are TGCGCCAGCAACAGGGGGAACACCGGGGAGCTGTTTTTT.

The CDR3 nucleotides are TGTGCCAGCAGTTTATATTCGGGAGGAGGGGTAGAGACCCAGTACTTC. Its protein product is CASSLYSGGGVETQYF. This chain uses TRBV27 with TRBJ2-5; 7 bases fit TRBD2. The CDR3 is 16 amino acids. The V segment lost 1 base and the J segment 4 bases; nucleotides outside the gene matches: 9. The germline V gene encodes CDR1 MNHEY and CDR2 SMNVEV (reference sequence).

J is TRBJ2-1 and V is TRBV7-2; 10 bases fit TRBD2. V lost 4 bases, J lost 3 bases, and 3 bases stayed unmatched. Germline loops: CDR1 SGHTA, CDR2 FQGNSA. The CDR3 runs to 15 residues. CDR3 nucleotides: TGTGCCAGCAGCTGGACTAGCGGAGGCTACAATGAGCAGTTCTTC. Its protein is CASSWTSGGYNEQFF.

This chain joins TRBV25-1 and TRBJ2-7, with 9 bases fitting TRBD1. CDR1 is MGHDK and CDR2 is SYGVNS in the germline V gene. The J segment lost 5 bases and the V segment lost 6 bases, leaving 17 bases of the junction unmatched. This CDR3 contains 17 residues. The CDR3 DNA is TGTGCCAGCAGCAGAGATTCCGGGACAGGGATTGCGAACGAGCAGTACTTC. This gives the protein CASSRDSGTGIANEQYF.

The V call is TRBV30, the J call TRBJ2-2; D is ambiguous. The CDR3 sequence is 11 residues long. V lost 0 bases to trimming and J lost 7 bases, with 3 bases between them. The V gene's germline CDR1 is GTSNPN and CDR2 SVGIG (reference sequence). The CDR3 spells CAWSVSGELFF. The CDR3 nucleotides read TGTGCCTGGAGTGTGAGCGGGGAGCTGTTTTTT.

V usage is TRBV5-6 and J usage is TRBJ1-1, with TRBD1 as a possible D gene (5 bases). V was clipped by 0 bases and J by 1 base, with 19 bases between them. Germline V gene lookup returns CDR1 SGHDT and CDR2 YYEEEE. The CDR3 length is 18 residues. The CDR3 sequence: CASSLVGPGDDWNTEAFF. The CDR3 DNA reads as TGTGCCAGCAGCTTGGTAGGCCCGGGGGATGATTGGAACACTGAAGCTTTCTTT.

The table lists this clone with a few counts. J is TRBJ2-5 and V is TRBV30; D is perhaps TRBD1 (5 bases). CDR1 and CDR2 (germline): GTSNPN, SVGIG (reference sequence). The CDR3 contains 13 residues. Trimming pared 2 bases from V and 2 bases from J, leaving 9 bases between. The CDR3 protein is CAWSRDSQETQYF. CDR3 sequence (DNA): TGTGCCTGGAGTCGTGACAGTCAAGAGACCCAGTACTTC. Full variable domain (remainder filled in from reference TRBV30 and TRBJ2-5): SQTIHQWPATLVQPVGSPLSLECTVEGTSNPNLYWYRQAAGRGLQLLFYSVGIGQISSEVPQNLSASRPQDRQFILSSKKLLLSDSGFYLCAWSRDSQETQYFGPGTRLLVL.

This clone was detected a few times. The genes are TRBV6-5 and TRBJ2-1, with D possibly matching TRBD2 (5 bases). Per germline, CDR1 MNHEY and CDR2 SVGAGI. This CDR3 region has 14 residues. Trimming shortened V by 8 bases and J by 4 bases, and 15 bases separated the two germline ends. The CDR3 nucleotides are TGTGCCAGCTCGCTAGTGGGAGCATACAATGAGCAGTTCTTC. Its protein product is CASSLVGAYNEQFF.

CDR3 nucleotides: TGTGCCAGCTCACCGGACAGTGCCTACGAGCAGTACGTC. Amino acid sequence: CASSPDSAYEQYV. The chain has TRBV18 and TRBJ2-7, with D maybe TRBD1 (6 bases). The CDR3 contains 13 residues. V lost 3 bases and J 2 bases, leaving 8 bases between the germline ends. Germline loops: CDR1 KGHSH, CDR2 LQKENI.

The chain recombines TRBV10-3 with TRBJ2-2; 7 bases align to TRBD2. CDR1 and CDR2 from the germline V gene are ENHRY and SYGVKD. After removal of 6 bases from V and 6 bases from J, the junction contained 4 bases not matched to a gene. The length of the CDR3 is 13 residues. CDR3 DNA: TGTGCCATCAGAAGCGGGGAGCCCGGGGAGCTGTTTTTT. The encoded protein is CAIRSGEPGELFF.

This clone was counted only a few times. The J gene is TRBJ1-5, the V gene TRBV28; 7 nucleotides line up with TRBD1. Germline loops: CDR1 MDHEN, CDR2 SYDVKM. With 6 bases clipped from V and 4 bases from J, the junction kept 9 bases outside the gene matches. The CDR3 contains 15 residues. CDR3 sequence (DNA): TGTGCCAGCAGGACCCCGGGACAGACTAATCAGCCCCAGCATTTT. Translated: CASRTPGQTNQPQHF.

In this sample, this clone turned up a few times. This rearrangement joins TRBV6-5 to TRBJ2-7; D unresolved. The germline gives CDR1 MNHEY, CDR2 SVGAGI. The CDR3 runs to 14 residues. Trimming left V 0 bases short and J 3 bases short, with 9 bases between. In DNA form, the CDR3 reads TGTGCCAGCAGTTACTCTGCTGTGGACTACGAGCAGTACGTC. This gives the protein CASSYSAVDYEQYV.

In its sample, this clone was seen a few times. The V call is TRBV7-2, the J call TRBJ2-1, with 9 bases that match TRBD2. The CDR3 extends over 16 amino acids. In germline, CDR1 is SGHTA, CDR2 FQGNSA. With V trimmed by 5 bases and J by 9 bases, 14 bases remained unmatched. Here the CDR3 reads CASSPYMGAGGGEQFF. CDR3 in DNA: TGTGCCAGCAGCCCTTACATGGGAGCGGGAGGAGGTGAGCAGTTCTTC.

The chain links TRBV23-1 to TRBJ2-1; TRBD2 aligns across 9 bases. TRBV23-1 is placed among ORFs of uncertain function. The J segment lost 0 bases and the V segment lost 4 bases, leaving 10 bases of the junction unmatched. CDR3 length: 18 amino acids. The chain's CDR3 is CASSRVSGRESSYNEQFF. CDR3 nucleotides: TGCGCCAGCAGTCGGGTTAGCGGGAGAGAAAGCTCCTACAATGAGCAGTTCTTC.

V is TRBV7-3 and J is TRBJ2-3; 8 positions match TRBD2. With 2 bases clipped from V and 6 bases from J, the junction kept 4 bases outside the gene matches. The CDR3 covers 14 residues. From germline, CDR1 is SGHTA and CDR2 FQGTGA. The CDR3 sequence: CASSLAAGVDTQYF. CDR3 nucleotides: TGTGCCAGCAGCTTAGCAGCGGGAGTGGATACGCAGTATTTT.

This clone has only one observation. The chain employs TRBV28 and TRBJ2-3; possible D gene TRBD2, 6 bases. V was cut by 6 bases and J by 3 bases, with 7 bases left in between. The CDR3 sequence is 12 residues long. CDR1 and CDR2 from the germline V gene are MDHEN and SYDVKM. The CDR3, as DNA: TGTGCCAGCAGGGCGGGAACAGATACGCAGTATTTT. It codes for CASRAGTDTQYF.

J is TRBJ2-7 and V is TRBV28; 10 bases agree with TRBD2. J gave up 7 bases and V 7 bases, and 13 bases lay outside the gene matches. CDR1 and CDR2 (germline): MDHEN, SYDVKM. This CDR3 is built from 15 residues. DNA for the CDR3: TGTGCCAGCACCACTTTGAGCGGGAGGGCCTTAGAGCAGTACTTC. Its protein product is CASTTLSGRALEQYF. Full variable domain (outside the CDR3, taken from reference TRBV28 and TRBJ2-7): DVKVTQSSRYLVKRTGEKVFLECVQDMDHENMFWYRQDPGLGLRLIYFSYDVKMKEKGDIPEGYSVSREKKERFSLILESASTNQTSMYLCASTTLSGRALEQYFGPGTRLTVT.

This clone was detected only a few times. The DNA for the CDR3 is TGTGCCAGCAAACTAGCGGCCACAGATACGCAGTATTTT. Translated: CASKLAATDTQYF. The chain links TRBV6-6 to TRBJ2-3; TRBD2 agrees at 8 bases. This CDR3 has 13 amino acids. CDR1 and CDR2 (germline): MNHNY, SVGAGI (reference sequence). Unmatched junction bases numbered 2, after V lost 7 bases and J lost 2 bases.

The V and J genes are TRBV29-1 and TRBJ2-3, with D maybe TRBD2 (6 bases). This CDR3 contains 12 residues. Germline-derived CDR1 and CDR2 are SQVTM and ANQGSEA. Trimming cost V 8 bases and J 2 bases, with 11 bases left between them. The CDR3 DNA is TGCAGCATTTTAGCGGTCACAGATACGCAGTATTTT. This sequence encodes CSILAVTDTQYF.

The rearrangement joins TRBV2 to TRBJ1-2; the D is unclear. V was cut by 10 bases and J by 4 bases, with 16 bases left in between. This CDR3 region has 13 residues. Germline CDR1 is SNHLY and CDR2 is FYNNEI. CDR3 loop: CATSEGSRYGYTF. For the CDR3, the DNA is TGTGCCACCTCTGAGGGTTCACGCTATGGCTACACCTTC.

The chain joins TRBV19 to TRBJ1-1; D gene ambiguous. The CDR3 covers 14 residues. Germline V gene lookup returns CDR1 LNHDA and CDR2 SQIVND (reference sequence). The V end was cut by 9 bases, the J end by 1 base, with 15 bases between. In nucleotides, the CDR3 is TGTGCCAGCGCCGATATCGGGAAGAACACTGAAGCTTTCTTT. This translates into CASADIGKNTEAFF.

This clone came up a few times. This rearrangement joins TRBV5-1 to TRBJ1-1; D may be TRBD1 (5 bases). Per germline, CDR1 SGHRS and CDR2 YFSETQ. V was shortened by 0 bases and J by 1 base, with 10 bases between the two germline ends. There are 15 residues in the CDR3. DNA for the CDR3: TGCGCCAGCAGCTTGGATCCAGGGTCGAACACTGAAGCTTTCTTT. Its translation is CASSLDPGSNTEAFF. Complete variable domain (other parts from reference TRBV5-1 and TRBJ1-1): KAGVTQTPRYLIKTRGQQVTLSCSPISGHRSVSWYQQTPGQGLQFLFEYFSETQRNKGNFPGRFSGRQFSNSRSEMNVSTLELGDSALYLCASSLDPGSNTEAFFGQGTRLTVV.

In this sample, this clone turned up a few times. The CDR3 reads CASSSAIAGVKAQYF. Written as DNA, the CDR3 is TGTGCCAGCAGTTCTGCCATAGCGGGAGTTAAGGCGCAGTATTTT. This chain uses TRBV6-5 with TRBJ2-3; 9 bases line up with TRBD2. The CDR3 runs to 15 residues. The V gene's germline CDR1 is MNHEY and CDR2 SVGAGI. Germline trimming cut 4 bases from V and 10 bases from J; bases unmatched to any gene: 12.

The chain is built from TRBV30 and TRBJ1-5; possibly TRBD1 for D (5 bases). Germline CDR1 and CDR2: GTSNPN and SVGIG (reference sequence). V was trimmed by 4 bases and J by 2 bases, leaving 12 bases between them. CDR3 length equals 14 residues. The CDR3 sequence: CAWNQGLGNQPQHF. The CDR3 DNA follows: TGTGCCTGGAATCAGGGCCTGGGCAATCAGCCCCAGCATTTT.

The V call is TRBV11-3, the J call TRBJ2-5; TRBD2 aligns across 7 bases. J lost 4 bases, V lost 10 bases, and 6 bases had no gene match. Germline lookup yields CDR1 SGHNT and CDR2 YENEEA. The CDR3 spans 12 residues. The chain's CDR3 is CATGDYSETQYF. The CDR3 DNA follows: TGTGCCACCGGGGACTATTCAGAGACCCAGTACTTC. Full variable domain (remainder filled in from reference TRBV11-3 and TRBJ2-5): EAGVVQSPRYKIIEKKQPVAFWCNPISGHNTLYWYLQNLGQGPELLIRYENEEAVDDSQLPKDRFSAERLKGVDSTLKIQPAELGDSAVYLCATGDYSETQYFGPGTRLLVL.

This clone has more than one count but fewer than ten. The V gene is TRBV28, the J gene TRBJ2-3; the match to TRBD2 covers 11 bases. CDR3 size: 15 residues. V trimming: 5 bases; J trimming: 2 bases; junction bases outside the gene matches: 3. Per germline, CDR1 MDHEN and CDR2 SYDVKM. The CDR3 region has the DNA TGTGCCAGCAGTCGACTAGCGGGACTCACAGATACGCAGTATTTT. Encoded protein: CASSRLAGLTDTQYF. Supplemented by reference TRBV28 and TRBJ2-3, the full variable domain reads DVKVTQSSRYLVKRTGEKVFLECVQDMDHENMFWYRQDPGLGLRLIYFSYDVKMKEKGDIPEGYSVSREKKERFSLILESASTNQTSMYLCASSRLAGLTDTQYFGPGTRLTVL.